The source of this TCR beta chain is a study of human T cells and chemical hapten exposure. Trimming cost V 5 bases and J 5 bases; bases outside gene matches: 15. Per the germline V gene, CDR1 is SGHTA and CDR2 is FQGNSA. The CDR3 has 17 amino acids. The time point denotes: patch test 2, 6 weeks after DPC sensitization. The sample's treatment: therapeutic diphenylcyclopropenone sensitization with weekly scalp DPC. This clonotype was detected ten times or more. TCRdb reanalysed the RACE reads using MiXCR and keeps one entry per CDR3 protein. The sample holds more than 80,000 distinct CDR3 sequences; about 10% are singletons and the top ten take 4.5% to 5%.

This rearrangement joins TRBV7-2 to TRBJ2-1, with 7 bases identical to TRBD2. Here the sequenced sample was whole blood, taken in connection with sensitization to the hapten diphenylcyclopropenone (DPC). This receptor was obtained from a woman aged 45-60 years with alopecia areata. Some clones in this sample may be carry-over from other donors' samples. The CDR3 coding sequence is TGTGCCAGCAGCGAAGTACCTGGCGGGAGTAGTAACAATGAGCAGTTCTTC. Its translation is CASSEVPGGSSNNEQFF.